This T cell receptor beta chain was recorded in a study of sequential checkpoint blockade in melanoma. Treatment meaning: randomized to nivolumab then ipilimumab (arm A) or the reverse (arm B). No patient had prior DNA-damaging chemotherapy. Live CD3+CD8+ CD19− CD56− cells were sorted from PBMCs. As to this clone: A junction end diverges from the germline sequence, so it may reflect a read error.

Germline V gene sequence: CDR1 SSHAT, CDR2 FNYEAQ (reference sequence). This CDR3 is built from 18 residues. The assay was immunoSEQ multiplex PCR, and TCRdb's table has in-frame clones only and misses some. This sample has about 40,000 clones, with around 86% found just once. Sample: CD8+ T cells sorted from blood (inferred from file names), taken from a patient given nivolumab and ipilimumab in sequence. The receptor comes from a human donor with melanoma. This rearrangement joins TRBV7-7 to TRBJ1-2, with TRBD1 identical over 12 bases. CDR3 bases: TGTGCTAGCAGCTTAGCCCAGGGACAGGGGGCTGAGGGCTATGGCTACACCTTC. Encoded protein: CASSLAQGQGAEGYGYTF.